This record covers a single T cell receptor (beta chain). The sample belongs to a study of T cell changes during pregnancy in multiple sclerosis. Libraries were prepared by immunoSEQ multiplex PCR; TCRdb keeps only in-frame clonotypes and omits some of them. The profile shows around 40,000 clones, 90% to 95% of them singletons. The V segment lost 7 bases and the J segment 7 bases; nucleotides outside the gene matches: 10. Looked up from germline, CDR1 is SNHLY and CDR2 is FYNNEI. CDR3 size: 14 residues. Sequences were derived from CD4+ T cells from peripheral blood mononuclear cells, sampled in the third trimester of pregnancy. The receptor's source is a female donor with multiple sclerosis, enrolled in a pregnancy study. The chain is built from TRBV2 and TRBJ1-5; 7 bases map to TRBD1. This CDR3 reads CASTMTGPGQPQHF. The CDR3 DNA sequence: TGTGCCAGCACTATGACAGGGCCTGGGCAGCCCCAGCATTTT.